The 20 T cell receptor beta chains in this list originate from one sample, sequenced in a study of post-analysis software for immune sequencing data. Whole-study results and caveats: Relative to controls, patients had several TRBV segments at higher frequency, with TRBV5-6, TRBV5-1 and TRBV20-1 among these.

The library was made from cDNA and included unique molecular identifiers. TCRdb processed the PCR reads anew with MiXCR; each CDR3 protein has one entry. Among a few hundred thousand distinct CDR3 sequences listed, less than 40% were seen once. The antigens of these receptors remain unknown. The sample consisted of blood. Receptor source: a girl aged 10-17 years with multiple sclerosis.

The chain has TRBV5-5 and TRBJ1-4; 8 positions match TRBD1. V lost 4 bases and J lost 8; bases outside the gene matches: 13. From germline, CDR1 is SGHKS and CDR2 YYEKEE (reference sequence). The CDR3 loop spans 16 amino acids. The CDR3 protein is CASSAGTGGPGEKLFF. CDR3 DNA sequence: TGTGCCAGCAGCGCCGGGACAGGTGGGCCGGGGGAAAAACTGTTTTTT.

J is TRBJ1-1 and V is TRBV5-6; D is perhaps TRBD1 (6 bases). Germline assignment: CDR1 SGHDT and CDR2 YYEEEE. Deletions cut 6 bases from V and 8 bases from J, with 14 bases between. The CDR3 extends over 12 amino acids. In DNA, the CDR3 is TGTGCCAGCACCTTACAGGGCCTAGAAGCTTTCTTT. This translates into CASTLQGLEAFF.

The chain is built from TRBV9 and TRBJ2-5, with 11 bases that match TRBD2. Trimming cost V 3 bases and J 1 base; bases outside gene matches: 8. This CDR3 is built from 17 residues. Germline loops: CDR1 SGDLS, CDR2 YYNGEE. The CDR3 coding sequence is TGTGCCAGCAGCGCGACTAGCGGGGCCTACCCCCAAGAGACCCAGTACTTC. Amino acid sequence: CASSATSGAYPQETQYF.

This rearrangement joins TRBV13 to TRBJ2-5, with 7 bases matching TRBD2. V dropped 3 bases and J dropped 7; count of bases not matched to a gene: 8. Germline V lookup: CDR1 PRHDT, CDR2 FYEKMQ (reference sequence). CDR3 length equals 14 residues. The CDR3 region has the DNA TGTGCCAGCAGCTTCGGCGTTGGCGGGGGGACCCAGTACTTC. Its protein is CASSFGVGGGTQYF.

The gene calls are TRBV15 and TRBJ2-1, with TRBD2 identical over 14 bases. The length of the CDR3 is 18 residues. Trimming took 1 base from V and 3 from J; bases not matched to a gene: 5. The germline gives CDR1 LNHNV, CDR2 YYDKDF (reference sequence). As DNA, the CDR3 is TGTGCCACCAGCAGAGCCGGGACTAGCGGGAGATACTACAATGAGCAGTTCTTC. This sequence encodes CATSRAGTSGRYYNEQFF.

This clonotype turned up a few times. The chain uses TRBV6-5 and TRBJ2-5, with D perhaps assigned TRBD1 or TRBD2 (6 bases each). Per germline, CDR1 MNHEY and CDR2 SVGAGI. The CDR3 spans 13 residues. The ends were cut back, 6 bases at V and 0 bases at J, with 8 bases in the middle. This CDR3 is CASSRGHQETQYF. In nucleotides, the CDR3 is TGTGCCAGCAGCCGGGGGCACCAAGAGACCCAGTACTTC.

The gene calls are TRBV12-3 or TRBV12-4 and TRBJ2-2, with a possible D match to TRBD1 (5 bases). The CDR3 is made up of 14 amino acids. Trimming pared 10 bases from V and 1 base from J, leaving 13 bases between. CDR3 loop: CATRPGRNTGELFF. The CDR3 DNA reads as TGTGCCACCCGGCCAGGGCGGAACACCGGGGAGCTGTTTTTT.

This clonotype was observed a few times. V gene TRBV29-1 combines with J gene TRBJ1-1; D is unclear. The CDR3 has 16 residues. V gave up 4 bases and J gave up 3 bases, with 21 bases separating them. The germline gives CDR1 SQVTM, CDR2 ANQGSEA. In DNA form, the CDR3 reads TGCAGCGTTGGGCCTCGATTGGGAGAGAGGGACACTGAAGCTTTCTTT. Translation: CSVGPRLGERDTEAFF.

The genes are TRBV6-2 or TRBV6-3 and TRBJ2-3; D gene uncertain. Germline CDR1 and CDR2: MNHEY and SVGEGT. This CDR3 comprises 14 residues. Trimming took off 4 bases at V and 11 bases at J, with 19 bases between the two ends. The CDR3 DNA follows: TGTGCCAGCAGTTCTACTACTACAGCTGTTCGGCAGTATTTT. Translated: CASSSTTTAVRQYF.

This clonotype was seen a few times. This chain uses TRBV4-1 with TRBJ1-1; the D gene is possibly TRBD1 (6 bases). The germline CDR1 and CDR2 sequences are MGHRA and YSYEKL. This CDR3 is built from 17 residues. The V gene lost 0 bases and the J gene lost 0 bases, with 14 bases spanning the gap. In DNA, the CDR3 is TGCGCCAGCAGCCAAGATAGCCGCCAGGGGATGAACACTGAAGCTTTCTTT. Encoded protein: CASSQDSRQGMNTEAFF.

The chain joins TRBV7-9 to TRBJ2-5, with 12 nucleotides matching TRBD2. Germline-derived CDR1 and CDR2 are SEHNR and FQNEAQ (reference sequence). This CDR3 region has 16 residues. The V gene end was trimmed by 2 bases and the J gene end by 3 bases; junction bases not matched to a gene: 4. Here the CDR3 DNA reads TGTGCCAGCAGCTTACGGCCTAGCGGGGGGGAAGAGACCCAGTACTTC. Its translation: CASSLRPSGGEETQYF.

This clonotype appeared a few times. The chain carries TRBV12-3 or TRBV12-4 and TRBJ1-5; D possibly corresponds to TRBD1 (6 bases). CDR3 length: 15 residues. V lost 6 bases and J 0 bases, leaving 12 bases between the germline ends. CDR3 region: CASSGGGDSNQPQHF. CDR3 coding DNA: TGTGCCAGCAGCGGGGGGGGCGATAGCAATCAGCCCCAGCATTTT.

CDR3 nucleotides: TGTGCCAGCAGCTTAGGGCGCAGGGGGCCACAAAGGCCCTACGAGCAGTACTTC. This codes for CASSLGRRGPQRPYEQYF. This chain links TRBV11-2 with TRBJ2-7, with 8 bases identical to TRBD1. With V trimmed by 1 base and J by 2 bases, 13 bases remained unmatched. The germline gives CDR1 SGHAT, CDR2 FQNNGV. CDR3 length: 18 amino acids.

The chain is built from TRBV25-1 and TRBJ2-3; D remains ambiguous. V lost 5 bases and J lost 2, with 8 bases in between. This CDR3 is built from 13 residues. Germline assignment: CDR1 MGHDK and CDR2 SYGVNS. The CDR3 sequence is CASSSWDTDTQYF. The CDR3 DNA reads as TGTGCCAGCAGTTCCTGGGACACAGATACGCAGTATTTT. Variable domain in full (rest from reference TRBV25-1 and TRBJ2-3): EADIYQTPRYLVIGTGKKITLECSQTMGHDKMYWYQQDPGMELHLIHYSYGVNSTEKGDLSSESTVSRIRTEHFPLTLESARPSHTSQYLCASSSWDTDTQYFGPGTRLTVL.

This sequence joins TRBV6-5 and TRBJ2-3; D is ambiguous. V lost 10 bases, J lost 0 bases, and 17 bases lay in between. CDR1 is MNHEY, CDR2 SVGAGI, per germline. This CDR3 comprises 15 residues. CDR3 bases: TGTGCCACCACCTCGACTGGAATTAGCACAGATACGCAGTATTTT. Translation gives CATTSTGISTDTQYF.

This chain connects TRBV20-1 to TRBJ2-2, with 8 bases matching TRBD1. The CDR3 covers 16 residues. The J segment lost 6 bases and the V segment lost 2 bases, leaving 11 bases of the junction unmatched. Germline CDR1 DFQATT, CDR2 SNEGSKA (reference sequence). The CDR3 sequence is CSARLYQGAKAGELFF. In DNA form, the CDR3 reads TGCAGTGCTAGACTTTATCAGGGGGCGAAGGCCGGGGAGCTGTTTTTT.

The rearrangement uses TRBV27 and TRBJ1-2; no clear D gene. CDR1 and CDR2 from the germline V gene are MNHEY and SMNVEV (reference sequence). The CDR3 has 13 amino acids. Trimming removed 8 bases from V and 4 bases from J, with 14 bases in between. CDR3 sequence: CASALAPPYGYTF. DNA for the CDR3: TGTGCCAGCGCCCTAGCCCCTCCCTATGGCTACACCTTC.

V is TRBV12-3 or TRBV12-4 and J is TRBJ2-1; TRBD1 aligns across 7 bases. The length of the CDR3 is 15 residues. After removal of 6 bases from V and 2 bases from J, the junction contained 7 bases not matched to a gene. The CDR3 sequence: CASSETGTAYNEQFF. In DNA form, the CDR3 reads TGTGCCAGCAGCGAGACCGGGACAGCCTACAATGAGCAGTTCTTC.

The chain uses TRBV5-1 and TRBJ2-7, with a tentative D call TRBD1 (8 bases). Germline-derived CDR1 and CDR2 are SGHRS and YFSETQ. Trimming removed 1 base from V and 7 bases from J, with 15 bases in between. This CDR3 spans 14 amino acids. CDR3 sequence: CASSLNRGGSEQYF. The CDR3 nucleotides read TGCGCCAGCAGCTTGAACAGGGGGGGTTCAGAGCAGTACTTC.

The V gene is TRBV30, the J gene TRBJ2-1; 8 bases align to TRBD2. From germline, CDR1 is GTSNPN and CDR2 SVGIG (reference sequence). The ends lost 5 bases at V and 2 bases at J; junction bases unmatched: 5. The CDR3 covers 14 residues. CDR3 DNA: TGTGCCTGGGTAGCGGGGCCCCCCTACAATGAGCAGTTCTTC. This translates into CAWVAGPPYNEQFF.